A selection of T cell receptor beta chains follows, all from one sample in a study of cytomegalovirus exposure and HLA in healthy donors. This table comes from immunoSEQ multiplex PCR, and its TCRdb copy is limited to in-frame clones, with some not included. The sample has around 180,000 clones; 84% are singletons. Sequencing input: PBMCs. These receptors were taken from a girl aged 5-17 years in good health and CMV-seropositive. Each CDR3 is given with its conserved first and last residue. Each record gives: clone size, D gene, J gene, V gene, CDR3 protein, CDR3 DNA. D genes are given only for firm matches. Not every row has a clone size; where given, it reads once, few, many or a size class.

NA NA TRBJ1-5 TRBV6-6 CASTEGQNSNQPQHF TGTGCCAGCACCGAAGGACAGAATAGCAATCAGCCCCAGCATTTT
NA TRBD2 TRBJ2-1 TRBV7-6 CASSLGLAFFEQFF TGTGCCAGCAGCCTGGGACTAGCTTTTTTTGAGCAGTTCTTC
NA NA TRBJ2-7 TRBV9 CASSLTVGDNFYEQYF TGTGCCAGCAGCCTCACCGTGGGGGACAACTTCTACGAGCAGTACTTC
NA TRBD1 TRBJ1-2 TRBV7-9 CASSLFGTADGYTF TGTGCCAGCAGCTTATTTGGGACAGCCGATGGCTACACCTTC
NA NA TRBJ1-6 TRBV11-2 CASSLGGRGEFSPLHF TGTGCCAGCAGCTTAGGGGGAAGGGGCGAGTTCTCACCCCTCCACTTT
once NA TRBJ2-2 TRBV7-3 CASSTQQERVGTGELFF TGTGCCAGCAGCACCCAACAAGAGCGGGTGGGGACCGGGGAGCTGTTTTTT
NA TRBD1 TRBJ1-2 TRBV7-2 CASSPWDRATYGYTF TGTGCCAGCAGCCCATGGGACAGGGCAACCTATGGCTACACCTTC
NA NA TRBJ1-1 TRBV7-9 CASSLRRLENTEAFF TGTGCCAGCAGCTTAAGGAGGTTGGAGAACACTGAAGCTTTCTTT
NA TRBD1 TRBJ2-7 TRBV10-3 CAISSGTGKDYEQYF TGTGCCATCAGTTCCGGGACAGGGAAAGACTACGAGCAGTACTTC
NA NA TRBJ1-1 TRBV9 CASSVGGTEAFF TGTGCCAGCAGCGTAGGAGGGACTGAAGCTTTCTTT
NA TRBD2 TRBJ2-1 TRBV5-8 CASSLVLGLVVGEQFF TGTGCCAGCAGCTTGGTTCTCGGACTAGTGGTTGGCGAGCAGTTCTTC
NA NA TRBJ1-1 TRBV30 CVLRNRARGAFF TGTGTACTACGAAACAGGGCCAGGGGAGCTTTCTTT
NA NA TRBJ2-1 TRBV4-1 CASSQDNRGIDSYNEQFF TGCGCCAGCAGCCAAGACAATCGGGGGATAGACTCCTACAATGAGCAGTTCTTC
NA NA TRBJ1-2 TRBV27 CASSLRGNGYTF TGTGCCAGCAGTTTAAGGGGGAATGGCTACACCTTC
few NA TRBJ2-2 TRBV2 CASSGPGLSGGELFF TGTGCCAGCAGTGGACCGGGACTCTCCGGCGGGGAGCTGTTTTTT
NA TRBD1 TRBJ2-7 TRBV27 CASSAGTGDEQYF TGTGCCAGCAGTGCGGGGACAGGGGATGAGCAGTACTTC
NA TRBD1 TRBJ1-4 TRBV30 CAWSLFGQANEKLFF TGTGCCTGGAGCCTCTTCGGACAGGCGAATGAAAAACTGTTTTTT
NA TRBD2 TRBJ2-1 TRBV9 CASSVEGVAGIYNEQFF TGTGCCAGCAGCGTAGAGGGTGTAGCGGGGATCTACAATGAGCAGTTCTTC
NA NA TRBJ1-2 TRBV9 CASSGRDLPYGYTF TGTGCCAGCAGCGGGCGGGACCTCCCCTATGGCTACACCTTC
NA TRBD1 TRBJ1-2 TRBV9 CASTENPGQVHGYTF TGTGCCAGCACAGAGAACCCCGGACAGGTACATGGCTACACCTTC
NA NA TRBJ1-2 TRBV30 CARLQGANYGYTF TGTGCCAGATTACAGGGAGCTAACTATGGCTACACCTTC
once NA TRBJ1-2 TRBV6-1 CASRVTGNDGYTF TGTGCCAGCAGGGTTACAGGGAATGATGGCTACACCTTC
NA TRBD2 TRBJ2-5 TRBV11-1 CASSLGGGPQETQYF TGTGCCAGCAGCCTCGGGGGGGGCCCACAAGAGACCCAGTACTTC
NA TRBD1 TRBJ1-1 TRBV27 CASSLTGVRTEAFF TGTGCCAGCAGTTTAACAGGGGTGAGGACTGAAGCTTTCTTT